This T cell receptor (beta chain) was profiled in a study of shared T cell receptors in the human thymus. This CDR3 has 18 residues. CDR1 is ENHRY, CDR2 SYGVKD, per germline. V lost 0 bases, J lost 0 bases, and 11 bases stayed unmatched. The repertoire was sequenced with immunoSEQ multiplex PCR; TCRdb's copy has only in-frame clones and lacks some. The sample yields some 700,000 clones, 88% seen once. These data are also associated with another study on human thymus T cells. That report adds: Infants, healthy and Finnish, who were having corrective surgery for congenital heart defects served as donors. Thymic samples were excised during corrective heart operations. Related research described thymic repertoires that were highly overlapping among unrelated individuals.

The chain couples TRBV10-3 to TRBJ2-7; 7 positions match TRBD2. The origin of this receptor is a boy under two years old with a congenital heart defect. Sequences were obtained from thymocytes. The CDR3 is CAISESAVLAGVSYEQYF. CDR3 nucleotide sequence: TGTGCCATCAGTGAGTCAGCCGTACTGGCGGGAGTCTCCTACGAGCAGTACTTC.